The sequence of this T cell receptor beta chain was determined in a study of blood T cell repertoires in COVID-19. The overall study: Spain, Italy and the United States supplied samples that represented acute and convalescent COVID-19. In each case, the material was cDNA or gDNA derived from T cells, B-cell-depleted T cells, or PBMCs.

This clone was found once. In the authors' workflow: Amplification of reference gene primers provided the estimated nucleated cell counts. Only in-frame clones appear in the TCRdb table, and some are missing; sequencing was by immunoSEQ multiplex PCR. V and J calls and clone size follow that table, whereas D and trimming were derived from the DNA. The sample has some 130,000 clones; around 73% are singletons. CDR1 and CDR2 (germline): MGHRA, YSYEKL. J was trimmed by 0 bases and V by 1 base; bases with no gene match: 14. There are 20 residues in the CDR3. This receptor was obtained from a man aged 60 to 75 who had recovered from COVID-19. The specimen sequenced was peripheral blood. This rearrangement joins TRBV4-1 to TRBJ2-3; 9 bases are a match to TRBD2. The CDR3 spells CASSQVGASGVGGSTDTQYF. The CDR3, as DNA: TGCGCCAGCAGCCAAGTTGGTGCTAGCGGGGTGGGGGGTAGCACAGATACGCAGTATTTT.